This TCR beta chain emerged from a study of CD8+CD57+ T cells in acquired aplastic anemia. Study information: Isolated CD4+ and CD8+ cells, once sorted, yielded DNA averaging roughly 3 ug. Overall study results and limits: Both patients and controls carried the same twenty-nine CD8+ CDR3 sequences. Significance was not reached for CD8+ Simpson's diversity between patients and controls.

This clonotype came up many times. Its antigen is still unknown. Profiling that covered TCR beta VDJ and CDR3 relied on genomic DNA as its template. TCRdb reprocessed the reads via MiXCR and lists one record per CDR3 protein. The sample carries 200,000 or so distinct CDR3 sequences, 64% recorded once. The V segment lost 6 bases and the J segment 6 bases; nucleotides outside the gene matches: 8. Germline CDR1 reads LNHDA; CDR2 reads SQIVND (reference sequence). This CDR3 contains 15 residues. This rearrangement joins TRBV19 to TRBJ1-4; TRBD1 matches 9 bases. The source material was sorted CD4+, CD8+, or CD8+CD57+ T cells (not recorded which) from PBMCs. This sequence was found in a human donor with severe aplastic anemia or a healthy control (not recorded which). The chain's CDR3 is CASSRTGTGYEKLFF. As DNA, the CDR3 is TGTGCCAGTAGCAGAACCGGGACAGGGTATGAAAAACTGTTTTTT.